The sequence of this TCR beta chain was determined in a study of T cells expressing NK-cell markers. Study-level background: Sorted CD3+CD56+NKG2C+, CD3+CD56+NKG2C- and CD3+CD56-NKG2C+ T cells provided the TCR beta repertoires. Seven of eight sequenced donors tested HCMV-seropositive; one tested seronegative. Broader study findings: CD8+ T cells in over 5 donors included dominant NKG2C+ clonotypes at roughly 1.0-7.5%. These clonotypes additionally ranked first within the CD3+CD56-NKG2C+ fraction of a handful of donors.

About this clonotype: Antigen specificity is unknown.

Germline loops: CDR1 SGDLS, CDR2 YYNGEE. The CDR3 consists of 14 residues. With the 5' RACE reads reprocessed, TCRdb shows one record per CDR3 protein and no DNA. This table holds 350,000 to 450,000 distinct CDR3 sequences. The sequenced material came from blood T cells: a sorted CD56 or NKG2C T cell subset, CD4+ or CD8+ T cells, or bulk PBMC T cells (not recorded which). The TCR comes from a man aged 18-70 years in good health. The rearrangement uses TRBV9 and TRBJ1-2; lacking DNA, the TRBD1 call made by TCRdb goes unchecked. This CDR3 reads CASNRGQGGYGYTF.